The T cell receptor (beta chain) described here comes from a study of identical twins (dated by TCRdb to about 2016). Concerning the study at large: To test whether fetal clonotypes persist, the study used deep sequencing on TCR alpha and beta repertoires from monozygotic twins, unrelated adults of various ages, and cord blood. Replicate twin experiments were performed at different times using different library preparation protocols to rule out contamination.

Every donor was a healthy Caucasian. Three pairs of female monozygotic twins, all aged roughly 18 to 30 years, made up the twin cohort. CD4+ and CD8+ T cell populations were isolated with positive isolation kits from Invitrogen. The CDR3 goes from the cysteine to the phenylalanine over 14 residues. Kept here is only the CDR3 DNA, which spans 42 bases and is read in frame from base 1. Taken from the germline V gene, the CDR1 and CDR2 loops are ENHRY and SYGVKD. V is reduced by 2 bases and J by 3 bases, leaving a spacing of 10 bases between them. Libraries came from 5' RACE. For sequencing, an Illumina HiSeq 2000 was employed. Template switching introduced a universal primer binding site; the final cDNA contained a unique molecular identifier, enabling accurate counting of TCR cDNA molecules. First-strand cDNA for TCR alpha and beta chains was synthesized from specific primers in the conserved constant-segment region. Each cDNA library was double barcoded, with a SMART-Mk sample barcode plus Illumina barcodes, to control for contamination. TruSeq adapter sequences and Illumina sample barcodes were added in two successive PCR steps. Sequencing of the TCR alpha and beta cDNA libraries was done on the Illumina HiSeq platform using custom primers. On the authors' methods: MiGEC was used to process raw reads and extract unique molecular identifiers, and MiXCR was used to find CDR3 positions. For each individual, recombination models were inferred using an EM algorithm with the repgenHMM and IGoR tools. Shared clonotype analysis was performed with the tcR package in R, normalizing sharing by the product of cloneset sizes. Out-of-frame nonproductive sequences were analyzed to study raw recombination free of thymic and clonal selection effects. TCRdb reanalyzed the raw reads on its own, using fastp at Q25 for trimming and MiXCR for clone calling, and kept in-frame beta chains. Each entry is one CDR3 protein sequence, shown with its most common DNA and genes. These V and J calls are TCRdb output, not the study's own analysis. For this sample there are some 500,000 distinct CDR3 sequences; approximately 15% appear just once. The top ten hold more than 0.8% of the sample.

This clonotype was counted a few times. No cognate antigen has been identified for it. No qualities accompany the bases; no much larger clone lies one base away. General conclusions and limits of the study: Conclusions relied on cross-sectional statistical analysis, since the same donors could not be followed over many years. Out-of-frame TCR alpha sequences shared between twins showed an excess of low generation-probability sequences compared with coincidental sharing between unrelated individuals. A weaker excess of twin sharing was found in beta out-of-frame sequences because the signal-to-noise ratio was lowered by fewer shared sequences. Zero-insertion analyses could be partly confounded by invariant T cells such as MAIT and iNKT, although diverse VJ usage argued against such confounding for most clonotypes. In monozygotic twins, recombination models systematically underestimated out-of-frame TCR alpha sharing, but the models matched the sharing seen between unrelated individuals. Abundant cord blood beta clonotypes carried fewer insertions; young adult naive repertoires showed a weaker similar trend, while memory repertoires showed none.

The sample was also linked to a second study, of yellow fever vaccine responses in identical twins. As the second publication notes: According to the authors, in identical twins the way T cells responded to vaccination appeared partly convergent and partly personalized. Focusing on identical twins, the study followed the T cell clones that responded to the vaccine, and did so with precision.

The receptor was derived from a woman aged 18-30 years in good health. The chain joins TRBV10-3 to TRBJ1-2, with an unclear D gene assignment. The specimen sequenced was CD4+ T cells sorted from blood. The CDR3 sequence is CAISEPSRYYGYTF. The nucleotide sequence is given as TGTGCCATCAGTGAGCCGAGCAGGTACTATGGCTACACCTTC.